Reported below is one T cell receptor (beta chain). This clone's antigen is unknown. Base qualities were left out, and no much larger clone turns up one base away. What the time point label conveys for this sample: pretreatment peripheral blood. A cohort of about 31 patients with locally advanced or metastatic urothelial carcinoma, treated at Memorial Sloan Kettering on a trial protocol, was included. Peripheral blood mononuclear cells were collected pretreatment and during treatment, at between 1 and 8 total time points per patient. The Qiagen DNeasy Blood extraction kit was used to purify genomic DNA from total PBMCs and tumor samples. PBMCs were collected pretreatment and during treatment and were isolated and stored as previously described. This sample is part of a study of PD-L1 blockade in urothelial cancer (dated by TCRdb to about 2017). Regarding the study in general: Therapy was started around 2014 for all patients, and atezolizumab 1,200 mg was administered intravenously every 3 weeks. About 90% of the 29 patients were identified as males with urothelial cancer of bladder origin, and a prior smoking history was reported by 18 of 29 patients. An ECOG performance status of 0 or 1 was recorded for the patients, and 0 to 3 prior chemotherapy regimens had been received by the patients. Blood samples were analyzed at 3 weeks after treatment start (second dose) and at 6 weeks after treatment start. Blood samples gave median yields of around 150,000 T cells and some 84,000 unique TCRs, along with a median clonality of 0.080. An exploratory multi-omic analysis was conducted of the somatic, immune and clinical correlates of response to PD-L1 blockade with atezolizumab in urothelial cancer. Pretreatment tumor samples, along with matched peripheral blood collected serially before and after atezolizumab treatment, underwent TCR sequencing. Durable clinical benefit was defined as a progression-free survival longer than 6 months, and TCR features were additionally tested against progression-free survival and overall survival. Whole exome sequencing and RNA sequencing of pretreatment tumors were performed alongside TCR sequencing in the same patients. Durable clinical benefit was achieved by nine patients but not by the remaining 20. Pretreatment blood TCR-seq was available for nearly 30 patients, at least one posttreatment blood collection was obtained for some 24 patients, and tumor TCR-seq was available for some 24 patients.

Study-wide conclusions, independent of this receptor: Because the sample size was small (n ≈ 28) and many of the analyses were exploratory, the results are meant to be hypothesis-generating. Among patients with durable benefit, tumor-associated TCR clones showed greater expansion in peripheral blood 3 weeks after treatment started (n ≈ 20, p = 0.022). Improved progression-free and overall survival was associated with having pretreatment peripheral blood TCR clonality below the median.

Synthetic TCR analog templates were spiked into each PCR so that absolute template abundance could be estimated from read counts. The immunoSEQ assay was used to amplify TCRbeta CDR3 regions from genomic DNA with bias-controlled V and J gene primers. Sequencing of rearranged TCRbeta segments was performed at approximately 20X coverage. Per the authors' processing: Clustering was used to correct sequencing errors, and CDR3s were annotated against IMGT so that V, D and J genes could be assigned. Downstream analyses used only productive TCRbeta rearrangements and left out out-of-frame or stop-codon sequences. Clonality was computed as one minus Shannon entropy normalized by the log of the number of unique productive sequences. Clones differing between time points or between blood and tumor were identified by Fisher's exact test with Benjamini-Hochberg correction at adjusted p below 0.01. TCRdb obtained this table from immuneACCESS and retained in-frame rearrangements with V and J assigned. These tables miss some clones; where compared with another copy, unresolved V genes account for less than half of the shortfall, and the remainder is unexplained. The V and J calls and clone size were taken over from that table, and D and trimming were inferred from the DNA. This sample lists about 50,000 clones; around nine tenths were detected once. The top ten hold roughly 14% of the sample.

The germline V gene supplies CDR1 SGHTA and CDR2 FQGTGA. The CDR3, cysteine through phenylalanine, is 14 amino acids long. Solely the CDR3 DNA is kept, with 42 bases framed from the first base. Between the V and J ends, shortened by 4 bases and 3 bases respectively, the junction contains 9 bases. Sequencing used PBMCs, obtained around atezolizumab (anti-PD-L1) treatment. The source is a woman aged 55-69 years with urothelial cancer. This sequence uses TRBV7-3 and TRBJ2-2; the D gene cannot be resolved reliably. The DNA sequence is given as TGTGCCAGCAGCTCCCCCTATGACACCGGGGAGCTGTTTTTT. This gives the protein CASSSPYDTGELFF.